This T cell receptor beta chain is from a study of regulatory T cells in long-lasting Graves disease. General study results and limits: Reduced TCR diversity was observed in persistent Graves' patients versus newly diagnosed patients.

For this clonotype: What it binds is unknown.

Germline values: CDR1 DFQATT, CDR2 SNEGSKA (reference sequence). V was clipped by 5 bases and J by 3 bases, with 14 bases between them. The CDR3 contains 14 residues. CDR3 regions were amplified by Arm-PCR using iRepertoire HTBI primers to build TCR beta libraries. One entry per CDR3 protein, called by TCRdb with MiXCR from the multiplex PCR reads. The sample holds hundreds of thousands of distinct CDR3 sequences; under 20% are singletons and the top ten take roughly 18%. Regarding time point: newly diagnosed GD, antithyroid drugs for less than 3 months. PBMC RNA served as the TCR library source. Another study also made use of these data, one on T cells in Graves' hyperthyroidism and ophthalmopathy. That report adds: Any patient presenting with uncontrolled infection, other autoimmune disease, pregnancy or lactation was left out.

The sequence was collected from a woman aged 25 to 45 with Graves disease. The genes are TRBV20-1 and TRBJ2-1; D gene ambiguous. The sequenced sample was peripheral blood mononuclear cells (PBMCs), obtained at new diagnosis, from a patient treated with antithyroid drugs. The CDR3 nucleotides are TGCAGTGCTCCACCTAGGACCCTCTACAATGAGCAGTTCTTC. Its translation: CSAPPRTLYNEQFF.